The 12 T cell receptor beta chains in this list originate from one sample, sequenced in a study of cytomegalovirus exposure and HLA in healthy donors. The primer mix had 60 Vbeta and 13 Jbeta primers. Libraries were prepared by immunoSEQ multiplex PCR; TCRdb keeps only in-frame clonotypes and omits some of them. The repertoire holds about 110,000 clones, with over 70% as singletons. The sample consisted of PBMCs. These receptors were obtained from a man younger than 40 in good health and CMV-seronegative.

Only a few counts were recorded for this clone. The CDR3 nucleotides are TGTGCCAGCAGCCGGGGGGTGACCTGGTTCTACGAGCAGTACTTC. Translating gives CASSRGVTWFYEQYF. The gene calls are TRBV14 and TRBJ2-7; D is possibly TRBD2 (6 bases). The ends were cut back, 4 bases at V and 3 bases at J, with 16 bases in the middle. The CDR3 loop spans 15 amino acids. From germline, CDR1 is SGHDN and CDR2 FVKESK.

This clone showed up just once. A read error may produce the germline difference seen at one junction end. The J gene is TRBJ1-6, the V gene TRBV14; no reliable D call. Germline lookup yields CDR1 SGHDN and CDR2 FVKESK. The CDR3 runs to 14 residues. CDR3 protein: CASSPGFYNSPLNF. The CDR3 DNA follows: TGTGCCAGCAGCCCGGGATTCTATAATTCACCCCTCAACTTT.

This chain links TRBV30 with TRBJ1-3; no clear D. This CDR3 comprises 13 residues. V gave up 7 bases and J gave up 0 bases, with 10 bases separating them. Germline-derived CDR1 and CDR2 are GTSNPN and SVGIG (reference sequence). The CDR3 here is CAFGSSSGNTIYF. As DNA, the CDR3 is TGTGCCTTCGGTTCAAGCTCTGGAAACACCATATATTTT.

The V call is TRBV25-1, the J call TRBJ1-5; the match to TRBD1 covers 9 bases. The germline V gene has CDR1 MGHDK and CDR2 SYGVNS. CDR3 length: 14 amino acids. Trimming cost V 2 bases and J 7 bases; bases outside gene matches: 3. This chain's CDR3 is CASSENRGHQPQHF. The CDR3 region has the DNA TGTGCCAGCAGTGAAAACAGGGGGCACCAGCCCCAGCATTTT.

This clone showed up just once. The chain has TRBV6-5 and TRBJ2-3, with D perhaps TRBD2 (6 bases). Trimming took 5 bases from V and 4 from J, leaving 13 bases between them. The CDR3 is made up of 14 amino acids. The V gene's germline CDR1 is MNHEY and CDR2 SVGAGI. The CDR3 reads CASSLANLADTQYF. As DNA, the CDR3 is TGTGCCAGCAGTCTAGCGAATCTGGCAGATACGCAGTATTTT.

The chain is built from TRBV19 and TRBJ1-3, with 8 bases aligning to TRBD1. CDR1 and CDR2 from the germline V gene are LNHDA and SQIVND (reference sequence). The V gene end was trimmed by 5 bases and the J gene end by 0 bases; junction bases not matched to a gene: 21. This CDR3 is 21 amino acids long. The CDR3: CASSARLRVGQGATSGNTIYF. Here the CDR3 DNA reads TGTGCCAGTAGTGCCCGGTTACGAGTAGGACAGGGTGCTACCTCTGGAAACACCATATATTTT.

In this sample, this clone turned up a few times. The rearrangement uses TRBV5-4 and TRBJ2-3; 7 bases fit TRBD1. V lost 5 bases, J lost 6 bases, and 6 bases stayed unmatched. Germline V gene data show CDR1 as SGHNT and CDR2 as YYREEE (reference sequence). The CDR3 covers 13 residues. In DNA, the CDR3 is TGTGCCAGCAGGAGGGGGCGGTTTGATACGCAGTATTTT. Amino acid sequence: CASRRGRFDTQYF. The whole variable domain, remainder taken from reference TRBV5-4 and TRBJ2-3, is ETGVTQSPTHLIKTRGQQVTLRCSSQSGHNTVSWYQQALGQGPQFIFQYYREEENGRGNFPPRFSGLQFPNYSSELNVNALELDDSALYLCASRRGRFDTQYFGPGTRLTVL.

This rearrangement joins TRBV4-3 to TRBJ1-1; no firm D call. The CDR3 extends over 15 amino acids. Trimming took 0 bases from V and 4 from J, leaving 12 bases between them. Per germline, CDR1 LGHNA and CDR2 YSLEER. The DNA of the CDR3 is TGCGCCAGCAGCCAAGATGGTGGAGGGAGCACTGAAGCTTTCTTT. This codes for CASSQDGGGSTEAFF.

This clone came up a few times. The CDR3 region has the DNA TGTGCCAGCAGTTACCTTGAGGATACGCAGTATTTT. It codes for CASSYLEDTQYF. The V call is TRBV6-6, the J call TRBJ2-3; D not certain. V was pared by 2 bases and J by 6 bases, with 6 bases between. The germline V gene has CDR1 MNHNY and CDR2 SVGAGI (reference sequence). This CDR3 comprises 12 residues.

V gene TRBV27 combines with J gene TRBJ2-7; D possibly corresponds to TRBD2 (6 bases). The CDR3 runs to 15 residues. V was shortened by 1 base and J by 6 bases, with 16 bases between the two germline ends. Germline lookup yields CDR1 MNHEY and CDR2 SMNVEV (reference sequence). The DNA of the CDR3 is TGTGCCAGCAGTTTATTAGGTGGAGGGGCTTCCGAGCAGTACTTC. Its protein product is CASSLLGGGASEQYF.

Here the CDR3 reads CASSPSQGYNEQFF. CDR3 in DNA: TGTGCCAGCAGCCCCTCACAGGGCTACAATGAGCAGTTCTTC. The gene calls are TRBV7-2 and TRBJ2-1; D is perhaps TRBD1 (6 bases). CDR3 length: 14 amino acids. Trimming removed 5 bases from V and 3 bases from J, with 11 bases in between. The germline gives CDR1 SGHTA, CDR2 FQGNSA.

The V gene is TRBV30, the J gene TRBJ2-5; D not resolved. V lost 0 bases and J 5 bases, leaving 4 bases between the germline ends. The CDR3 length is 11 residues. CDR1 is GTSNPN and CDR2 is SVGIG in the germline V gene (reference sequence). The CDR3 spells CAWSVMETQYF. CDR3 DNA sequence: TGTGCCTGGAGTGTCATGGAGACCCAGTACTTC.